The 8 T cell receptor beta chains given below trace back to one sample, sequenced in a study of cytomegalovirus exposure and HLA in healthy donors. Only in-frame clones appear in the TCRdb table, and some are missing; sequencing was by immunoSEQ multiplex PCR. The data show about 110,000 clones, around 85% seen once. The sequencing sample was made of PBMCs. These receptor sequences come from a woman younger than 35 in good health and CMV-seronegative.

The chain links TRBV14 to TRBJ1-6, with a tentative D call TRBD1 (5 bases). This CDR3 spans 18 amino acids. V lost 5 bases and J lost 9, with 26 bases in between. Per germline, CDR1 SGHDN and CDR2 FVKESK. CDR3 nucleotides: TGTGCCAGCAGCTCATTCAAGCCGCCCGGAGGGGCTTCTTCACCCCTCCACTTT. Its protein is CASSSFKPPGGASSPLHF.

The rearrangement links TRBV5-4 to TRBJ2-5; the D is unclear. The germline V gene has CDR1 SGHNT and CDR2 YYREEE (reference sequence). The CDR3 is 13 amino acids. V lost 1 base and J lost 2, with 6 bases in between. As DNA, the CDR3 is TGTGCCAGCAGCTTGATCCCGCAAGAGACCCAGTACTTC. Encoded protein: CASSLIPQETQYF.

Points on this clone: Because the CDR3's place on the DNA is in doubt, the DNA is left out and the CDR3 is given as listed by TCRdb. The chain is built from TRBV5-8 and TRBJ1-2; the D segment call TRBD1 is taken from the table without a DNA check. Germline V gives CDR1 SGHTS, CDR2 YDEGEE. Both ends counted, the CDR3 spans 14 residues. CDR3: CASSNPGQYFGYTF.

The CDR3 spells CAWRGTYEQFF. The CDR3 DNA reads TGTGCCTGGAGAGGGACATATGAGCAGTTCTTC. The chain couples TRBV30 to TRBJ2-1, with a possible D match to TRBD1 (6 bases). V shed 3 bases and J shed 8 bases, with 8 bases lying between them. Germline CDR1 is GTSNPN and CDR2 is SVGIG (reference sequence). This CDR3 has 11 residues.

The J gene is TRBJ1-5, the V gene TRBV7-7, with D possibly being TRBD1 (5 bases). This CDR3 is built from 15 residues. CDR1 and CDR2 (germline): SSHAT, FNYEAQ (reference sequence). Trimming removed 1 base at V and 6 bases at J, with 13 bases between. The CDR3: CASSLVPGDGQPQHF. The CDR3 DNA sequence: TGTGCCAGCAGCTTAGTCCCGGGGGACGGTCAGCCCCAGCATTTT.

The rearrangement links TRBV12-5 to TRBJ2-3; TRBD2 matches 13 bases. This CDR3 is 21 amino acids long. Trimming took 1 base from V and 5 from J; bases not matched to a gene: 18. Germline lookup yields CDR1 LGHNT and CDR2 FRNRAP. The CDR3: CASGLGGAGLAGRDWRDTQYF. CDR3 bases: TGTGCTAGTGGTTTGGGGGGTGCGGGACTAGCGGGAAGGGACTGGCGAGATACGCAGTATTTT. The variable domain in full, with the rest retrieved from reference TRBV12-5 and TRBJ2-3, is DARVTQTPRHKVTEMGQEVTMRCQPILGHNTVFWYRQTMMQGLELLAYFRNRAPLDDSGMPKDRFSAEMPDATLATLKIQPSEPRDSAVYFCASGLGGAGLAGRDWRDTQYFGPGTRLTVL.

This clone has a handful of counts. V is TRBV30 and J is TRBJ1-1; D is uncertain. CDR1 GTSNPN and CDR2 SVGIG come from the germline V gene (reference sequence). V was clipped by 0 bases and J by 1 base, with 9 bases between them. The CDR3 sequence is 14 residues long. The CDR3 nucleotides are TGTGCCTGGAGTGTACAAGTCTCGAACACTGAAGCTTTCTTT. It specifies CAWSVQVSNTEAFF.

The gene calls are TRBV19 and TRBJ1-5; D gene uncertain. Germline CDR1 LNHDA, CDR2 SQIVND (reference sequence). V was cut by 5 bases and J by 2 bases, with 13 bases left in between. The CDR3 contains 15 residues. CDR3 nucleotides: TGTGCCAGTAGTCTATACCCGCTAGGCAATCAGCCCCAGCATTTT. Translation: CASSLYPLGNQPQHF.